What follows is one TCR beta chain and its context. No antigen is known for it. This record comes from a study of cytomegalovirus exposure and HLA in healthy donors. Study as a whole: The Caucasian-associated ancestry cluster contained 81% of the approximately 400 genotyped donors. Study conclusions and caveats: In an earlier analysis, in approximately 570 donors, most V segments appeared productive either ~87% or ~30% of the time.

Germline-derived CDR1 and CDR2 are GTSNPN and SVGIG (reference sequence). The CDR3 is 13 residues long. Whereas donors were nominally healthy upon sampling, unrecorded immune exposures were probable. PCR amplification relied on 60 Vbeta primers (plus 13 Jbeta primers). The method was immunoSEQ multiplex PCR; TCRdb's version includes in-frame clones alone and lacks a portion of them. Counted here are nearly 95,000 clones, under 9% occurring once; the ten biggest clones make up about 2.1%. The rearrangement joins TRBV30 to TRBJ2-5, with 9 bases matching TRBD2. TRBJ2-7 explains the end of the DNA better; the J call may be wrong. This clonotype was obtained from a man in his fifties or sixties in good health and CMV-seronegative. The sample taken for sequencing was PBMCs. The CDR3 here is CAWMLAGSYEQYF. The CDR3 coding sequence is TGTGCCTGGATGCTAGCGGGAAGCTACGAGCAGTACTTC.